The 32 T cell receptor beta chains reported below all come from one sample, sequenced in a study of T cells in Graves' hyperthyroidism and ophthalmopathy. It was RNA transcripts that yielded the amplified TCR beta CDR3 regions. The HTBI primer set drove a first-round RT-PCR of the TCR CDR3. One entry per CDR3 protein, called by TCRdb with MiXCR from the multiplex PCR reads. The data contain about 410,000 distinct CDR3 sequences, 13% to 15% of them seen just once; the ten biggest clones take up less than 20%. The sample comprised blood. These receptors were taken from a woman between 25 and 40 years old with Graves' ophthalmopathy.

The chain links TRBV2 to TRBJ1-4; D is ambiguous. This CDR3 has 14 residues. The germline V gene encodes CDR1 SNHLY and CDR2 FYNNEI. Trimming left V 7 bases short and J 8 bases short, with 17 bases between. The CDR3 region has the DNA TGTGCCAGCACCGCCGACTCTCTTGGGGAAAAACTGTTTTTT. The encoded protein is CASTADSLGEKLFF.

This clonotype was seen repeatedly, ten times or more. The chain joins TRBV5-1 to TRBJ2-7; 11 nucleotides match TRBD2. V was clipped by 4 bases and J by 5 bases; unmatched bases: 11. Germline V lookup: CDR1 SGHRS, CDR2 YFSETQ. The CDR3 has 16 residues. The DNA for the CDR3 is TGCGCCAGCAGCAGAACACCTAGCGGGGGGTCGGACGAGCAGTACTTC. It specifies CASSRTPSGGSDEQYF.

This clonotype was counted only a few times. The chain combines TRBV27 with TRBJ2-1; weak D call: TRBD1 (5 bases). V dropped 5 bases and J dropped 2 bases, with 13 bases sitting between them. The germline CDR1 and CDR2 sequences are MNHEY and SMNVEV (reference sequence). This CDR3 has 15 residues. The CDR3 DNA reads TGTGCCAGCAGTCACTCCTACAGGCCCTACAATGAGCAGTTCTTC. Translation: CASSHSYRPYNEQFF.

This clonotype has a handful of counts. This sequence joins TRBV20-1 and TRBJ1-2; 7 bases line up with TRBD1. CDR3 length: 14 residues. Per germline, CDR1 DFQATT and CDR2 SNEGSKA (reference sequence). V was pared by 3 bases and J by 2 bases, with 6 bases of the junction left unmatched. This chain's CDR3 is CSASPTGANYGYTF. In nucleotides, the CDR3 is TGCAGTGCTAGTCCCACAGGGGCAAACTATGGCTACACCTTC.

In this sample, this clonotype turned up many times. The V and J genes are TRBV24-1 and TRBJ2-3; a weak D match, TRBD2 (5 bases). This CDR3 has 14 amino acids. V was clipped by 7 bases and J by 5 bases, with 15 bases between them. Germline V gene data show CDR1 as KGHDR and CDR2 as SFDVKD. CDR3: CATSETLAGDTQYF. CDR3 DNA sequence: TGTGCCACCAGCGAAACCCTAGCCGGAGATACGCAGTATTTT.

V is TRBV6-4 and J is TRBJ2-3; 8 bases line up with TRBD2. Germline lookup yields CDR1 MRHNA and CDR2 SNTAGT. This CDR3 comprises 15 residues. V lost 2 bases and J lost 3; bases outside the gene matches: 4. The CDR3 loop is CASSDRGLETDTQYF. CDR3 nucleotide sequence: TGTGCCAGCAGTGACCGGGGACTAGAAACAGATACGCAGTATTTT.

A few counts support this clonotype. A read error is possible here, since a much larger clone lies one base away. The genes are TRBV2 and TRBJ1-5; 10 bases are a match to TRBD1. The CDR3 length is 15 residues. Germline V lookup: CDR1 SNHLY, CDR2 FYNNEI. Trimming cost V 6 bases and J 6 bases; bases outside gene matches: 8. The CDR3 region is CASSARTGGRQPQHF. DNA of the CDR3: TGTGCCAGCAGCGCCAGGACAGGGGGTCGTCAGCCCCAGCATTTT.

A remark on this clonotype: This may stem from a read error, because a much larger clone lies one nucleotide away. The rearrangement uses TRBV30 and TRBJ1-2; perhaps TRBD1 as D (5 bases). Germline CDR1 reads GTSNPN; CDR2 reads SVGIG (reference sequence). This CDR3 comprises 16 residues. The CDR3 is CAWIKGFRSANYGYSF. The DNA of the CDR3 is TGTGCCTGGATAAAGGGGTTCCGATCAGCTAACTATGGCTACTCCTTC.

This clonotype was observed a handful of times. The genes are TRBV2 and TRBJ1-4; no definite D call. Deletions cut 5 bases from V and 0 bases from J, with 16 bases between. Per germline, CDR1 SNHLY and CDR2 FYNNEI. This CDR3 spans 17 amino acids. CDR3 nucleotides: TGTGCCAGCAGTATTAACTCCGGCGGAGCAACTAATGAAAAACTGTTTTTT. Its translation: CASSINSGGATNEKLFF.

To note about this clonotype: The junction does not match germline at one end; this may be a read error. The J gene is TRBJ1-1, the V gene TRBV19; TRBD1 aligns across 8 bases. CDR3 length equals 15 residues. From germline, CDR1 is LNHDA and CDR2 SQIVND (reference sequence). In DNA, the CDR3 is TGTGCCAGTAGTCAGACAGGGGCCTTGAAGACTGAAGCTTTCTTT. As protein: CASSQTGALKTEAFF.

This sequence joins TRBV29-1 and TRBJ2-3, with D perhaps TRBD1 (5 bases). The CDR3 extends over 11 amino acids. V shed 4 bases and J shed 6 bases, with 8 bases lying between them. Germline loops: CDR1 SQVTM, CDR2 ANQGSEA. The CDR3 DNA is TGCAGCGTTGCCAGGGTTGATACGCAGTATTTT. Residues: CSVARVDTQYF.

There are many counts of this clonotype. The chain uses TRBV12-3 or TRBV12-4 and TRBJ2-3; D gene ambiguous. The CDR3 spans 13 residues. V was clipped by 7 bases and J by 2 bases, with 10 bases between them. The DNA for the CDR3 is TGTGCCAGCATGTCCACCTACACAGATACGCAGTATTTT. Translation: CASMSTYTDTQYF.

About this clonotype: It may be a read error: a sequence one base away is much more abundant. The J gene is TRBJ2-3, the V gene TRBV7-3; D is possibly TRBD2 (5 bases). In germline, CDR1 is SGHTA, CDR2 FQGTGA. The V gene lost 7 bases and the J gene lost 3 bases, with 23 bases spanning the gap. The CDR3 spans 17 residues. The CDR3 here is CASNEFWQSGGTDTQYF. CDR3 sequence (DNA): TGTGCCAGCAACGAATTCTGGCAGTCCGGAGGAACAGATACGCAGTATTTT.

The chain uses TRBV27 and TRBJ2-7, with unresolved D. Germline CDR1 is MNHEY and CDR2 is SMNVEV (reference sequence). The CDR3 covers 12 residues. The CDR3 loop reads CATSDGIYEQYF. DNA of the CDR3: TGTGCGACCTCGGACGGAATTTACGAGCAGTACTTC.

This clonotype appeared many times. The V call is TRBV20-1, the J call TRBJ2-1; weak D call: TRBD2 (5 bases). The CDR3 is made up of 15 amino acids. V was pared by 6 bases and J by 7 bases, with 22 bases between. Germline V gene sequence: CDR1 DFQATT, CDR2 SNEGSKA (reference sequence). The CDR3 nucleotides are TGCAGTGCCATTACTAGAACCCTCGGGGTGAATGAGCAGTTCTTC. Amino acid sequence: CSAITRTLGVNEQFF.

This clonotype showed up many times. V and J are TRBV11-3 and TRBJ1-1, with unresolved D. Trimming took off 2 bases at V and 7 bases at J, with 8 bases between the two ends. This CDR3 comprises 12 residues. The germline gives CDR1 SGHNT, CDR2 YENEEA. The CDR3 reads CASSLSTGEAFF. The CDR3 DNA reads TGTGCCAGCAGCTTATCTACGGGTGAAGCTTTCTTT.

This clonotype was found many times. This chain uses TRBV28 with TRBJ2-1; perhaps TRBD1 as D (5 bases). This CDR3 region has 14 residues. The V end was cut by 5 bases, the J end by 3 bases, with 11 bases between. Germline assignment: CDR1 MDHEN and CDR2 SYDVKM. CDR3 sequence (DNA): TGTGCCAGCAGTCGGGCAGGGAACTACAATGAGCAGTTCTTC. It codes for CASSRAGNYNEQFF.

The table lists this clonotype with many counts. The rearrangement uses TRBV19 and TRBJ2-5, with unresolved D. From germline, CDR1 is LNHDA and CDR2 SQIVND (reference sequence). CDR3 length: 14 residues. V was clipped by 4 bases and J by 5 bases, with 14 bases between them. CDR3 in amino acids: CASSRRSSAETQYF. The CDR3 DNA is TGTGCCAGTAGTAGGAGATCCTCGGCGGAGACCCAGTACTTC.

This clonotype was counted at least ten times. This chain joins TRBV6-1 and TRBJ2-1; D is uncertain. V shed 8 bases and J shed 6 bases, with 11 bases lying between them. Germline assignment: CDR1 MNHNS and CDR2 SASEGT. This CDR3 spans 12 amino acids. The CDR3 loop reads CASGSQSNEQFF. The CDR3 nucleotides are TGTGCCAGCGGTAGTCAGAGCAATGAGCAGTTCTTC.

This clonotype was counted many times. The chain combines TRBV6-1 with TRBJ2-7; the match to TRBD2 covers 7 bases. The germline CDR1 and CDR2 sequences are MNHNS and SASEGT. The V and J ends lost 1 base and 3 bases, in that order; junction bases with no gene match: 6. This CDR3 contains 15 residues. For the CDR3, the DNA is TGTGCCAGCAGTGAAGTCGGGACTATCAACTACGAGCAGTACTTC. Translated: CASSEVGTINYEQYF.

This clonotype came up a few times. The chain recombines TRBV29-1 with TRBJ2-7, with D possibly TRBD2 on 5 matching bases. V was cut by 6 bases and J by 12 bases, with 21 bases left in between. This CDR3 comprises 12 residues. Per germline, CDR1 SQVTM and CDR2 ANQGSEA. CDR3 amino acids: CSVGRAGMRLYF. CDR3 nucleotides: TGCAGCGTAGGGCGGGCCGGGATGCGGCTGTACTTC.

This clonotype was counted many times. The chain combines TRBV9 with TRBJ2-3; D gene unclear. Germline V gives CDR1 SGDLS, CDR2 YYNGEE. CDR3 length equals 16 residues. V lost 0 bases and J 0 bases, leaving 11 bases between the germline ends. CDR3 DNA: TGTGCCAGCAGCGTAGATGCAGGAGCAAGCACAGATACGCAGTATTTT. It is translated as CASSVDAGASTDTQYF.

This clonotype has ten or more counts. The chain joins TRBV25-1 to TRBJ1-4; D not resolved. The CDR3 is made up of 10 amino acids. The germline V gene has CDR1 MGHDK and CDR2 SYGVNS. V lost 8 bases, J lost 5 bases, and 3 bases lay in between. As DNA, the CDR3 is TGTGCCAGCGGAAATGAAAAACTGTTTTTT. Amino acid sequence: CASGNEKLFF.

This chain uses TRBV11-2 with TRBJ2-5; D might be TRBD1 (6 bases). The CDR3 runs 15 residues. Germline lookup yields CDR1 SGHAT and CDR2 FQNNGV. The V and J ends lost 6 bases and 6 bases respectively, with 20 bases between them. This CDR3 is CASSPSRDTEKTQYF. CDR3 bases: TGTGCCAGCAGTCCCAGCCGGGACACTGAGAAGACCCAGTACTTC.

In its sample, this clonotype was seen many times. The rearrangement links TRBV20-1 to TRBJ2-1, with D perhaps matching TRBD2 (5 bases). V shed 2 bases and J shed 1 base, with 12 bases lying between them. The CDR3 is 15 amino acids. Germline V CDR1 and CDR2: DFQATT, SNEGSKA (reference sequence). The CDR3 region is CSARTERVSYNEQFF. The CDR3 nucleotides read TGCAGTGCTAGAACCGAGAGGGTTTCCTACAATGAGCAGTTCTTC.

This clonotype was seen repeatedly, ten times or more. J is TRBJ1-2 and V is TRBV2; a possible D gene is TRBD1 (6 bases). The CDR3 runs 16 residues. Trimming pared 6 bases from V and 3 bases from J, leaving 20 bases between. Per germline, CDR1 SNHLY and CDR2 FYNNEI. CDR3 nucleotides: TGTGCCAGCAGGAACACCCGGGACAACTTTTACTATGGCTACACCTTC. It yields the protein CASRNTRDNFYYGYTF.

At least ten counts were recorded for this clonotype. The CDR3 region is CASSSRGLAGAGELFF. CDR3 bases: TGTGCCAGCAGCTCGAGGGGACTAGCGGGGGCCGGGGAGCTGTTTTTT. This chain joins TRBV7-3 and TRBJ2-2; TRBD2 matches 14 bases. The trim removed 4 bases at V and 6 bases at J, leaving 4 bases unmatched. The germline CDR1 and CDR2 sequences are SGHTA and FQGTGA. The CDR3 contains 16 residues. Based on the CDR3 plus reference TRBV7-3 and TRBJ2-2, the full variable domain is GAGVSQTPSNKVTEKGKYVELRCDPISGHTALYWYRQSLGQGPEFLIYFQGTGAADDSGLPNDRFFAVRPEGSVSTLKIQRTERGDSAVYLCASSSRGLAGAGELFFGEGSRLTVL.

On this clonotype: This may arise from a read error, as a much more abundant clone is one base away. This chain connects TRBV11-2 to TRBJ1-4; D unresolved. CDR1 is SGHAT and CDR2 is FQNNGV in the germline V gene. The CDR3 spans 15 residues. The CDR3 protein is CASSPMPGYNEKLSF. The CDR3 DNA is TGTGCCAGCAGCCCCATGCCCGGGTATAATGAAAAACTGTCTTTT.

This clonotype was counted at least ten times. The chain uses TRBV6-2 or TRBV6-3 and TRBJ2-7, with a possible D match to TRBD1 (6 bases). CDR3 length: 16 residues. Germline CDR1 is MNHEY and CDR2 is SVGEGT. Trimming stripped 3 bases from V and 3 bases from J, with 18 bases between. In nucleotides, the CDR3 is TGTGCCAGCAGTTATTTCAGGGGCCCAACTGGCTACGAGCAGTACTTC. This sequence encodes CASSYFRGPTGYEQYF.

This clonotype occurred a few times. This CDR3 is CASSLVVSYEQYF. In DNA form, the CDR3 reads TGTGCCAGCAGCTTGGTCGTGTCCTACGAGCAGTACTTC. The chain joins TRBV5-5 to TRBJ2-7; D is ambiguous. Trimming removed 0 bases from V and 1 base from J, with 5 bases in between. Germline V gene data show CDR1 as SGHKS and CDR2 as YYEKEE (reference sequence). This CDR3 comprises 13 residues. The variable domain in full, with the rest retrieved from reference TRBV5-5 and TRBJ2-7, is DAGVTQSPTHLIKTRGQQVTLRCSPISGHKSVSWYQQVLGQGPQFIFQYYEKEERGRGNFPDRFSARQFPNYSSELNVNALLLGDSALYLCASSLVVSYEQYFGPGTRLTVT.

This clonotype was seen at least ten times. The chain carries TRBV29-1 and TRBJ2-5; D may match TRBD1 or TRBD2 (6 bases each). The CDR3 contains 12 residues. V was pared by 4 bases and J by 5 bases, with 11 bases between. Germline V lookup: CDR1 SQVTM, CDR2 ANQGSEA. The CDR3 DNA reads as TGCAGCGTTGGTACAGGGAGGGAGACCCAGTACTTC. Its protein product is CSVGTGRETQYF. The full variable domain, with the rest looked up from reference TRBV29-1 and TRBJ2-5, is SAVISQKPSRDICQRGTSLTIQCQVDSQVTMMFWYRQQPGQSLTLIATANQGSEATYESGFVIDKFPISRPNLTFSTLTVSNMSPEDSSIYLCSVGTGRETQYFGPGTRLLVL.

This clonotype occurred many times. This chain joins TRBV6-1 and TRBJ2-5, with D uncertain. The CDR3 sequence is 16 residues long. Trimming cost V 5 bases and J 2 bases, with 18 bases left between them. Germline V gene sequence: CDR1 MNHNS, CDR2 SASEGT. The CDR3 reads CASSTNPGVKQETQYF. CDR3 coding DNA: TGTGCCAGCAGTACCAACCCCGGAGTAAAGCAAGAGACCCAGTACTTC.